This T cell receptor beta chain was captured in a study of T cells in Graves' hyperthyroidism and ophthalmopathy. Study overall: Peripheral blood was taken when the disease was first diagnosed, before any treatment began.

There are many counts of this clonotype. TCR beta CDR3 sequences were amplified from RNA transcripts. When the TCR CDR3 underwent first-round RT-PCR, the HTBI primer set was used. TCRdb reprocessed the multiplex PCR reads with MiXCR, giving one entry per CDR3 protein. The sample lists fewer than 450,000 distinct CDR3 sequences, 15% occurring once. This TCR was recovered from a woman aged 55-75 years with Graves' ophthalmopathy. Sequencing input: blood.

CDR3 sequence reads: CASSQGGTALQQYF. CDR3 nucleotide sequence: TGTGCCAGCAGCCAAGGGGGGACCGCCCTCCAGCAGTACTTC. This rearrangement joins TRBV3-1 to TRBJ2-7, with D perhaps matching TRBD1 or TRBD2 (5 bases each). The CDR3 sequence is 14 residues long. Germline V gene lookup returns CDR1 LGHDT and CDR2 YNNKEL (reference sequence). V lost 1 base, J lost 8 bases, and 15 bases lay in between.